This entry features one T cell receptor (beta chain) sequence. Clones were read by immunoSEQ multiplex PCR, and TCRdb kept only the in-frame ones, dropping some. Among about 130,000 clones listed, around 81% were seen once. This entry is derived from a study of blood T cell repertoires in COVID-19. This CDR3 has 17 residues. The V and J ends lost 8 bases and 2 bases, in that order; junction bases with no gene match: 14. From germline, CDR1 is MNHEY and CDR2 SMNVEV (reference sequence). This rearrangement joins TRBV27 to TRBJ1-5, with 8 bases aligning to TRBD1. The TCR sequence derives from a man aged 35 to 55 with active or convalescent COVID-19. Sequencing was done on a sample of peripheral blood. CDR3 sequence (DNA): TGTGCCAGCCCGACCCCCAGGGGGCTGAAGGGCAATCAGCCCCAGCATTTT. The encoded protein is CASPTPRGLKGNQPQHF.